Only a few counts were recorded for the clone carrying this TCR beta chain. Germline CDR1 and CDR2: SNHLY and FYNNEI. The CDR3 spans 12 residues. V gave up 11 bases and J gave up 8 bases; unmatched junction bases: 6. The sample originates from a study of T cells of healthy individuals. TCRdb reprocessed the 5' RACE reads with MiXCR, giving one entry per CDR3 protein. Among more than 85,000 distinct CDR3 sequences listed, under 20% were seen once. The TCR was taken from a human donor in good health. The chain recombines TRBV2 with TRBJ1-1; 12 bases match TRBD1. The chain's CDR3 is CARRDRGPEAFF. CDR3 DNA: TGTGCCCGTAGGGACAGGGGGCCGGAAGCTTTCTTT.